This paragraph reports one T cell receptor beta chain. Its target antigen remains unknown. No much larger clonotype is one base removed from it; base qualities were not supplied. The sample carries other DNA sequences with the same CDR3. The donors were healthy, HIV-negative adults with no recently reported acute infections or vaccinations. Every donor was a Caucasian adult residing in Nashville, Tennessee, USA. CD4+ T cells were enriched by magnetic negative selection; naive cells were then positively selected on CD45RA, and the negative fraction formed the memory subset. Blood was collected by leukapheresis, and PBMCs were isolated by Ficoll-Histopaque density gradient centrifugation and then cryopreserved in liquid nitrogen vapor phase. Analytical flow cytometry was used to check the purity and quantity of every magnetically sorted T cell population. Genomic DNA was isolated from each sorted fraction and quantified by UV absorbance on a Nanodrop 2000c.

Using the deep immunoSEQ assay, TCR CDR3 regions were amplified from genomic DNA by multiplex PCR. Extracted genomic DNA from each cell subset was distributed evenly across all wells of several immunoSEQ 96-well plates, and each plate was treated as a replicate. For sorted subsets, around 200 ng genomic DNA, equal to 30,000 or so T cell genomes, was loaded into each replicate PCR. The purified libraries were quantified using a Qubit 3.0 fluorometer, sized with a Bioanalyzer 2100, and then quantified again using the KAPA Library Quantification kit. Every immunoSEQ 96-well plate was sequenced on a dedicated single-read 150-cycle Illumina NextSeq 550 flow cell. The study's processing was this. Because the immunoSEQ output held only junctional sequences and lacked quality scores, the filtering could not match the filtering applied to full-length reads. Sequences were annotated with PyIR, a Python wrapper for IgBLAST v1.9, and V/J genes and CDR3 were assigned using IMGT germline references. Reads were removed for weak V/J assignments (E-value above 1e-6), missing CDR3, stop codons, out-of-frame junctions, or ambiguous translated residues. V3J clonotypes were defined as sequences sharing the same inferred V gene, J gene, and CDR3 amino acid sequence. Percentage overlap between repertoires was computed as shared unique clonotypes divided by the size of the smaller repertoire. RTK rarefaction, the Chao1 estimator, and Recon v2.1 estimates of unobserved clonotypes were used to assess repertoire richness. For all TCRbeta clonotypes obtained by the gDNA method from a handful of donors, generation probabilities were computed with OLGA. TCRdb carries this immuneACCESS record with in-frame sequences only. Its versions omit some clonotypes, under half of them owing to an unresolved V gene in the studies checked, with the rest unexplained. That table furnishes V, J and clone size, whereas the DNA furnished D and trimming. This sample holds under 650,000 clones; 90% to 96% were observed only once. The top ten constitute under 0.06% of the sample.

The data were taken from a study of shared clonotypes between healthy human individuals (dated by TCRdb to 2020 to 2022). Concerning the study at large: A couple of women and a few men aged 18 to 49 years were included in the cohort. Per donor, three plates each were used for CD4 naive and CD4 memory, two for CD8 naive, and one for CD8 memory. Leukapheresis yielded between about 0.94 and 9 billion PBMCs per donor. To increase sequencing depth and limit assay-specific biases, TCR repertoire library preparation and sequencing were carried out by different laboratories using diverse techniques. To estimate repertoire size and how much clonotype sharing occurs between individuals, the study deeply sequenced the blood TCR repertoires of 4 to 6 healthy adults. General study outcomes and caveats: Larger estimated clonotype richness was generally found for naive subsets than for memory subsets. Even with the large sequencing depth, rarefaction of the sorted-subset datasets indicated that sequencing was incomplete. Based on pairwise subsampling, the degree of clonotype sharing among donors was expected to be affected by sequencing depth. The small number of donors limited the genetic and exposure-history diversity represented. When a handful of donors were compared, the shared fraction of clonotypes was about 5% for naive CD4, 3.5% for naive CD8, 2.3% for memory CD4, and around 0.37% for memory CD8. Sampling was restricted to blood, and TCR repertoires in tissue are likely to differ from TCR repertoires in blood. Compared with non-shared clonotypes, clonotypes shared by all four sorted-subset donors had higher generation probabilities.

Trimming at the junction amounts to 1 base on V and 4 bases on J, and the germline ends lie 7 bases apart. Including cysteine and phenylalanine, the CDR3 has 12 amino acids. Only the CDR3 region is kept as DNA, spanning 36 bases read in frame from base 1. The germline V gene (reference sequence) sets CDR1 to GTSNPN and CDR2 to SVGIG. This TCR was sampled from a woman in her 30s in good health. The rearrangement joined TRBV30 to TRBJ1-2, with no confidently assigned D gene. The specimen sequenced was naive CD4+ T cells sorted from blood. Reading the label with the study, this specimen's cell subset or site is: CD45RA+ positively selected. The CDR3 region: CAWSATVYGYTF. The DNA reads TGTGCCTGGAGTGCGACGGTCTATGGCTACACCTTC.